The 5 T cell receptor beta chains presented below share a single source sample, sequenced in a study of regulatory T cells in long-lasting Graves disease. Sample time point: persistent/refractory GD, antithyroid drugs over 5 years with positive TRAb. PBMC RNA served as the TCR library source. For TCR beta, libraries came from iRepertoire HTBI primers and Arm-PCR of CDR3 regions. TCRdb passed the multiplex PCR reads through MiXCR, listing each CDR3 protein once. Of around 300,000 distinct CDR3 sequences detected, around 20% appear once; the ten largest clones hold roughly 56%. This sample comprised peripheral blood mononuclear cells (PBMCs), obtained when the disease was refractory, from a patient treated with antithyroid drugs. Receptors originate from a female donor with Graves disease.

V usage is TRBV10-3 and J usage is TRBJ1-2; TRBD1 might be the D (6 bases). Trimming took off 4 bases at V and 5 bases at J, with 11 bases between the two ends. The CDR3 runs 13 residues. Germline V lookup: CDR1 ENHRY, CDR2 SYGVKD. The CDR3 reads CAISASGDYGYTF. Here the CDR3 DNA reads TGTGCCATCAGTGCGTCAGGGGATTATGGCTACACCTTC.

The chain joins TRBV27 to TRBJ1-1, with TRBD1 as a possible D gene (5 bases). The germline gives CDR1 MNHEY, CDR2 SMNVEV (reference sequence). The V and J ends lost 0 bases and 1 base respectively, with 18 bases between them. CDR3 size: 18 residues. The CDR3 DNA reads as TGTGCCAGCAGTTTATCGTCTTACGGGGGAGGAAGGAACACTGAAGCTTTCTTT. Protein sequence: CASSLSSYGGGRNTEAFF.

The table lists this clonotype with a count of one. A much larger clone is a single base away; this may be a read error. The V gene is TRBV3-1, the J gene TRBJ2-2; TRBD1 matches 11 bases. This CDR3 contains 16 residues. CDR1 is LGHDT, CDR2 YNNKEL, per germline (reference sequence). The CDR3 sequence is CASSLRTGGYTGELVF. The CDR3 nucleotides are TGTGCCAGCAGCCTTCGGACAGGGGGCTACACCGGGGAGCTGGTTTTT.

Comment on this clonotype: A read error may be the cause here, since a much bigger clone is one base away. J is TRBJ1-1 and V is TRBV6-2 or TRBV6-3; D may be TRBD1 (5 bases). Germline V lookup: CDR1 MNHEY, CDR2 SVGEGT. V gave up 8 bases and J gave up 1 base, with 17 bases separating them. There are 15 residues in the CDR3. The CDR3 DNA reads as TGTGCCAGCGGTGCCCTTCTCGGGGCGAACACTGAAGCTTTCTTT. This translates into CASGALLGANTEAFF.

This clonotype was detected a few times. The gene calls are TRBV29-1 and TRBJ1-4; 9 nucleotides line up with TRBD1. The V gene's germline CDR1 is SQVTM and CDR2 ANQGSEA. V gave up 2 bases and J gave up 8 bases; unmatched junction bases: 9. The CDR3 loop spans 15 amino acids. CDR3 DNA sequence: TGCAGCGTTGAAAAGACCGGGACAGGGACCGAAAAACTGTTTTTT. Residues: CSVEKTGTGTEKLFF.